These 21 T cell receptor beta chains were all obtained from the same sample, sequenced in a study of cytomegalovirus exposure and HLA in healthy donors. TCRdb's table, derived via immunoSEQ multiplex PCR, lists solely in-frame clones and lacks some. Of around 300,000 clones listed, roughly 85% are singletons. Sequencing used PBMCs. These receptors came from a woman aged 18-29 years in good health and CMV-seronegative.

The sample holds one count of this clone. This sequence joins TRBV7-9 and TRBJ2-7, with 15 bases lining up with TRBD2. V was pared by 5 bases and J by 5 bases, with 7 bases of the junction left unmatched. Germline loops: CDR1 SEHNR, CDR2 FQNEAQ (reference sequence). This CDR3 spans 16 amino acids. The CDR3 coding sequence is TGTGCCAGCAGCCTAGGGACTAGCGGGAGGAGCGACGAGCAGTACTTC. This encodes CASSLGTSGRSDEQYF. The variable domain in full, completed from reference TRBV7-9 and TRBJ2-7, reads DTGVSQNPRHKITKRGQNVTFRCDPISEHNRLYWYRQTLGQGPEFLTYFQNEAQLEKSRLLSDRFSAERPKGSFSTLEIQRTEQGDSAMYLCASSLGTSGRSDEQYFGPGTRLTVT.

This chain joins TRBV5-1 and TRBJ2-7, with D possibly being TRBD1 (6 bases). The germline V and J ends were trimmed by 5 bases and 5 bases, with 14 bases remaining between them. Germline CDR1 is SGHRS and CDR2 is YFSETQ. There are 13 residues in the CDR3. The CDR3 DNA sequence: TGCGCCAGCAGGACTGGGACATTGAACGAGCAGTACTTC. It yields the protein CASRTGTLNEQYF.

The chain employs TRBV5-1 and TRBJ2-7; 9 bases align to TRBD1. J lost 5 bases, V lost 2 bases, and 14 bases had no gene match. There are 17 residues in the CDR3. Germline CDR1 reads SGHRS; CDR2 reads YFSETQ. The CDR3 reads CASSFSGTGRGPDEQYF. The DNA of the CDR3 is TGCGCCAGCAGCTTCTCCGGGACAGGGAGGGGTCCAGACGAGCAGTACTTC.

The chain employs TRBV11-1 and TRBJ1-1, with no clear D. Trimming shortened V by 1 base and J by 6 bases, and 12 bases separated the two germline ends. Germline CDR1 SGHAT, CDR2 FQDESV (reference sequence). The CDR3 is made up of 14 amino acids. The CDR3 sequence is CASSLVRGRAEAFF. The CDR3 region has the DNA TGTGCCAGCAGCTTAGTTCGGGGTCGGGCTGAAGCTTTCTTT. Together with reference TRBV11-1 and TRBJ1-1, the CDR3 gives the full variable domain: EAEVAQSPRYKITEKSQAVAFWCDPISGHATLYWYRQILGQGPELLVQFQDESVVDDSQLPKDRFSAERLKGVDSTLKIQPAELGDSAMYLCASSLVRGRAEAFFGQGTRLTVV.

This chain joins TRBV9 and TRBJ1-2; weak D call: TRBD1 (5 bases). Germline CDR1 reads SGDLS; CDR2 reads YYNGEE. The V end lost 3 bases, the J end lost 4 bases, and 13 bases lay between the germline ends. The CDR3 has 14 residues. CDR3 sequence: CASSEGLSSYGYTF. The CDR3 coding sequence is TGTGCCAGCAGCGAGGGGCTGAGTAGCTATGGCTACACCTTC.

This chain links TRBV27 with TRBJ2-7; TRBD2 aligns across 9 bases. Losses at the gene ends were 6 bases for V and 0 bases for J; bases not matched to a gene: 6. The germline gives CDR1 MNHEY, CDR2 SMNVEV (reference sequence). CDR3 size: 15 residues. The CDR3 loop is CASRLDSGGSYEQYF. The CDR3 nucleotides read TGTGCCAGCAGATTGGATAGCGGGGGCTCCTACGAGCAGTACTTC.

The genes are TRBV6-5 and TRBJ1-1; D may be TRBD1 (6 bases). V lost 4 bases to trimming and J lost 1 base, with 13 bases between them. CDR1 is MNHEY and CDR2 is SVGAGI in the germline V gene. The CDR3 has 15 residues. The CDR3, as DNA: TGTGCCAGCAGTTTCCCGGGACATCAGAACACTGAAGCTTTCTTT. Its protein product is CASSFPGHQNTEAFF.

The V gene is TRBV11-2, the J gene TRBJ2-3, with 7 bases matching TRBD2. Germline V lookup: CDR1 SGHAT, CDR2 FQNNGV. The CDR3 has 15 residues. V gave up 5 bases and J gave up 1 base; unmatched junction bases: 6. The CDR3 bases are TGTGCCAGCAGCCCGATGGCGGGGGGCACAGATACGCAGTATTTT. This gives the protein CASSPMAGGTDTQYF.

The chain joins TRBV7-6 to TRBJ1-2, with D hard to call. There are 13 residues in the CDR3. CDR1 SGHVS and CDR2 FNYEAQ come from the germline V gene. Trimming took off 8 bases at V and 4 bases at J, with 14 bases between the two ends. CDR3 DNA sequence: TGTGCCAGCGCCAAGGCCGGAGTCTATGGCTACACCTTC. Its protein product is CASAKAGVYGYTF.

The chain links TRBV11-3 to TRBJ1-1; D is unresolved. V lost 1 base and J 5 bases, leaving 8 bases between the germline ends. Germline CDR1 SGHNT, CDR2 YENEEA. This CDR3 contains 13 residues. CDR3 DNA sequence: TGTGCCAGCAGCTTAGGAGCGGAGACTGAAGCTTTCTTT. This gives the protein CASSLGAETEAFF.

The rearrangement joins TRBV29-1 to TRBJ1-1; D not resolved. CDR3 length: 13 amino acids. The germline V gene has CDR1 SQVTM and CDR2 ANQGSEA. The germline V and J ends were trimmed by 4 bases and 0 bases, with 9 bases remaining between them. The CDR3 region has the DNA TGCAGCGTTGCGGTCACCATGAACACTGAAGCTTTCTTT. Translating it yields CSVAVTMNTEAFF. Filled out from reference TRBV29-1 and TRBJ1-1, the complete variable domain reads SAVISQKPSRDICQRGTSLTIQCQVDSQVTMMFWYRQQPGQSLTLIATANQGSEATYESGFVIDKFPISRPNLTFSTLTVSNMSPEDSSIYLCSVAVTMNTEAFFGQGTRLTVV.

The chain couples TRBV5-4 to TRBJ1-2; unclear D gene. V was trimmed by 0 bases and J by 4 bases, leaving 13 bases between them. This CDR3 is 15 amino acids long. CDR1 and CDR2 from the germline V gene are SGHNT and YYREEE (reference sequence). CDR3 sequence: CASSLDHGSTYGYTF. The CDR3 region has the DNA TGTGCCAGCAGCTTGGACCACGGGAGTACCTATGGCTACACCTTC.

This chain joins TRBV5-1 and TRBJ1-2; D not certain. Looked up from germline, CDR1 is SGHRS and CDR2 is YFSETQ. V was trimmed by 0 bases and J by 1 base, leaving 7 bases between them. This CDR3 has 14 residues. CDR3 residues: CASSLAGSNYGYTF. The CDR3 DNA follows: TGCGCCAGCAGCTTGGCGGGGAGTAACTATGGCTACACCTTC.

The rearrangement joins TRBV19 to TRBJ2-1; D possibly corresponds to TRBD2 (5 bases). V lost 7 bases and J 0 bases, leaving 13 bases between the germline ends. Germline-derived CDR1 and CDR2 are LNHDA and SQIVND (reference sequence). The CDR3 is made up of 15 amino acids. Here the CDR3 reads CASTLVGSSYNEQFF. As DNA, the CDR3 is TGTGCCAGTACCCTTGTGGGGAGCTCCTACAATGAGCAGTTCTTC.

V is TRBV4-3 and J is TRBJ1-4, with D possibly TRBD1 on 6 matching bases. Trimming took off 3 bases at V and 5 bases at J, with 16 bases between the two ends. The germline V gene encodes CDR1 LGHNA and CDR2 YSLEER. The CDR3 loop spans 16 amino acids. CDR3 DNA: TGCGCCAGCAGCCAGCTCCTACAGGGTCGGAATGAAAAACTGTTTTTT. This codes for CASSQLLQGRNEKLFF.

This clone was observed once. The CDR3 here is CASSPESDRGRNTIYF. The CDR3 coding sequence is TGTGCCAGCTCACCGGAATCAGACAGGGGGAGAAACACCATATATTTT. The rearrangement uses TRBV18 and TRBJ1-3, with TRBD1 matching over 9 bases. CDR1 KGHSH and CDR2 LQKENI come from the germline V gene. The CDR3 spans 16 residues. Losses at the gene ends were 3 bases for V and 5 bases for J; bases not matched to a gene: 8. The entire variable domain, with the rest obtained from reference TRBV18 and TRBJ1-3, is as follows: NAGVMQNPRHLVRRRGQEARLRCSPMKGHSHVYWYRQLPEEGLKFMVYLQKENIIDESGMPKERFSAEFPKEGPSILRIQQVVRGDSAAYFCASSPESDRGRNTIYFGEGSWLTVV.

This chain uses TRBV9 with TRBJ2-7, with D perhaps TRBD2 (5 bases). CDR3 length equals 16 residues. The germline CDR1 and CDR2 sequences are SGDLS and YYNGEE. Trimming shortened V by 0 bases and J by 6 bases, and 19 bases separated the two germline ends. As DNA, the CDR3 is TGTGCCAGCAGCGTAGATTCGGCTAGCCTCACCTCCGAGCAGTACTTC. This translates into CASSVDSASLTSEQYF.

This clone was detected only once. V is TRBV29-1 and J is TRBJ2-2; maybe TRBD2 (5 bases). Germline V CDR1 and CDR2: SQVTM, ANQGSEA. The CDR3 is 11 amino acids. The V and J ends lost 7 bases and 8 bases respectively, with 11 bases between them. CDR3 nucleotides: TGCAGCGGTGACGAGCGGGGGGAGCTGTTTTTT. Its translation is CSGDERGELFF.

This clone has a handful of counts. The rearrangement uses TRBV28 and TRBJ1-4; D remains unclear. Germline V gene data show CDR1 as MDHEN and CDR2 as SYDVKM. This CDR3 is built from 14 residues. Trimming removed 3 bases from V and 8 bases from J, with 13 bases in between. The CDR3 loop is CASSLTWAKEKLFF. The CDR3 DNA sequence: TGTGCCAGCAGTTTGACGTGGGCGAAAGAAAAACTGTTTTTT. Looking up the rest from reference TRBV28 and TRBJ1-4 gives the full variable domain: DVKVTQSSRYLVKRTGEKVFLECVQDMDHENMFWYRQDPGLGLRLIYFSYDVKMKEKGDIPEGYSVSREKKERFSLILESASTNQTSMYLCASSLTWAKEKLFFGSGTQLSVL.

V and J are TRBV6-1 and TRBJ2-3, with 10 bases that match TRBD1. The CDR3 loop spans 17 amino acids. The trim removed 2 bases at V and 5 bases at J, leaving 10 bases unmatched. Germline-derived CDR1 and CDR2 are MNHNS and SASEGT. CDR3 sequence: CASSEYGTGQGRDTQYF. The CDR3 DNA sequence: TGTGCCAGCAGTGAATACGGGACGGGACAGGGGAGAGATACGCAGTATTTT.

The chain couples TRBV7-6 to TRBJ2-7; tentatively, D is TRBD2 (5 bases). The CDR3 extends over 12 amino acids. Germline V lookup: CDR1 SGHVS, CDR2 FNYEAQ. V was clipped by 5 bases and J by 12 bases, with 17 bases between them. CDR3 DNA: TGTGCCAGCAGCCCCATTGGGCGGGTTTGGTACTTC. Encoded protein: CASSPIGRVWYF.